This T cell receptor (beta chain) was recovered during a study of radiation and T cells in renal cell carcinoma. Libraries were prepared by immunoSEQ multiplex PCR; TCRdb keeps only in-frame clonotypes and omits some of them. The sample shows 140,000 or so clones, around nine tenths of them seen only once. The germline CDR1 and CDR2 sequences are MNHEY and SVGAGI. The length of the CDR3 is 13 residues. V was clipped by 6 bases and J by 6 bases, with 15 bases between them. Indicated time point: blood 4 weeks post-SBRT, at nephrectomy. The treatment was: 15 Gy SBRT to primary tumor, nephrectomy 4 weeks later. Nephrectomy followed 15 Gy stereotactic body radiation by 4 weeks.

The sample was blood, taken from a patient whose treatment included radiotherapy and nephrectomy. This clonotype originated in a woman between 45 and 65 years old with renal cell carcinoma. The chain carries TRBV6-5 and TRBJ2-7, with D unresolved. The CDR3 here is CASRKGLSTEQYF. The CDR3 region has the DNA TGTGCCAGCAGGAAAGGCCTAAGCACCGAGCAGTACTTC.